Here is one T cell receptor (beta chain) with its context. Method: immunoSEQ multiplex PCR; TCRdb's copy keeps in-frame clones and lacks some. This table holds approximately 320,000 clones, roughly 87% found once. This sample is part of a study of blood T cell repertoires in COVID-19. Study as a whole: Samples came from the United States, Italy and Spain, spanning acute and convalescent COVID-19. T cells, B-cell-depleted T cells, or PBMCs provided the cDNA or gDNA that served as material.

The study assigned cohorts using participant-reported clinical history. Two negative PCRs, clearance, or symptom resolution had been documented for recovered Cohort 3 donors. The receptor's source is a woman younger than 30 who had recovered from COVID-19. The specimen was PBMCs or T cells enriched from blood (not recorded which).

The CDR3 here is CASSLTGREAFF. In DNA, the CDR3 is TGTGCCAGCAGCTTGACAGGGCGGGAAGCTTTCTTT. This chain connects TRBV7-2 to TRBJ1-1, with 7 bases identical to TRBD1. The junction had 3 bases not matched to a gene; V was cut back by 3 bases and J by 8 bases. The germline V gene encodes CDR1 SGHTA and CDR2 FQGNSA. The CDR3 contains 12 residues.